This T cell receptor (beta chain) was profiled in a study of regulatory T cells in long-lasting Graves disease (dated by TCRdb to the early 2020s). Looking at the study overall: Patients with newly diagnosed Graves' disease had been on antithyroid drugs for under 3 months. Patients with persistent Graves' disease were compared with patients with newly diagnosed Graves' disease using TCR sequencing and RNA sequencing of peripheral blood. The study was conducted in China and was registered as a clinical trial. A total of roughly 35 samples underwent TCR sequencing, from 13 patients with persistent Graves' disease and roughly 20 patients with newly diagnosed Graves' disease.

This sample's time point label indicates: newly diagnosed GD, antithyroid drugs for less than 3 months. For both TCR sequencing and RNA sequencing, RNA was extracted from PBMCs in TRIzol. The diagnosis of Graves' disease was made according to American Thyroid Association guidelines. Patients for the study were recruited at an endocrinology department in Xi'an, China. From each patient, nine milliliters of peripheral blood was collected into an EDTA anticoagulant tube. Ficoll Paque Plus density gradient separation was used to isolate PBMCs, and no further T cell sorting was done. An Agilent 2100 Bioanalyzer and agarose gel were used to check RNA quality, and a NanoDrop 2000 was used to measure RNA concentration. What the authors observed across the whole study: Sequencing and analysis were restricted to the TCR beta chain. As a limitation, the authors acknowledged that the small sample size may reduce accuracy. Peripheral blood alone was examined, since thyroid tissue, which constituted the primary lesion, could not be accessed. Persistent Graves' disease patients showed lower TCR Shannon entropy and fewer highly expanded clones than newly diagnosed patients, suggesting clonal expansion. Persistent patients shared more public clonotypes among themselves (around 3,000) than newly diagnosed patients did (over 950). Preferential use of TRBV28, TRBJ1-2 and TRBJ2-5 was observed in persistent disease, whereas TRBV20-1 and TRBJ2-1 were favored in newly diagnosed disease.

Of note for this clonotype: What antigen it recognizes has not been identified. This could be a read error, since a much larger clone is one nucleotide away.

The library was generated by multiplex PCR. Sequencing was carried out with an Illumina HiSeq 4000. CDR3 regions were amplified by Arm-PCR with iRepertoire HTBI primers to construct TCR beta libraries. Before sequencing, the PCR products underwent gel purification. Concerning the study's data processing: Gene usage analysis of CDR3 amino acid clonotypes used the 60 to 80 TRBV and some 13 TRBJ segments found across samples. COPE and FqMerger were used to merge filtered high-quality paired reads into contigs. BLAST was used to align contigs to IMGT TRBV, TRBD and TRBJ reference genes, with CDR3 defined following IMGT. Any clonotype with a frequency above 0.1% was classified as a highly expanded clone. Repertoire diversity was measured by Shannon entropy, and V-J evenness by the Gini coefficient. Public clonotypes were defined as clonotypes shared by more than one individual. TCRdb reran the public reads through fastp at Q25 and MiXCR, keeping productive beta chains. Rows are unified per CDR3 protein, each entry keeping the most common DNA and genes. What appears here as the V and J calls and clone size reflects TCRdb's work, not the paper's. The sample table lists 390,000 or so distinct CDR3 sequences, approximately 10% of them with a count of one. Jointly, the top ten make up approximately 17% of the sample.

The germline V gene sets CDR1 to MNHEY and CDR2 to SVGAGI. The CDR3 covers 15 residues, taking in both the cysteine and the phenylalanine. Only the CDR3 part of the read is kept: 45 bases, read in frame from the first base. The same sample was also used in a study of T cells in Graves' hyperthyroidism and ophthalmopathy. According to the second study: Graves' hyperthyroidism was defined as stable when no progression to ophthalmopathy occurred over 18 months of follow-up. The hyperthyroidism patients were between 18 and 65 years old and newly diagnosed, with a disease duration of less than 2 months. The study excluded patients with uncontrolled infections, other autoimmune diseases, pregnancy or lactation. Clinical symptoms, serum thyroxine and TRAb, thyroid ultrasound, and orbital computed tomography formed the basis for the diagnoses. A first-round RT-PCR of the TCR CDR3 used the HTBI primer set with the Qiagen OneStep RT-PCR kit. Blood samples also contained most of the expanded thyroid clonotypes (frequency above 0.001), which suggests that blood repertoires may reflect thyroid immune responses. A model built on a 13 V-J signature distinguished ophthalmopathy from stable hyperthyroidism, reaching roughly 88% sensitivity and 81% to 83% specificity in cross-validation and 80%/75% in testing. In validation, the model predicted progression to ophthalmopathy with roughly 66% sensitivity and 72% to 85% specificity, a median of approximately 6.5 months before onset. TCR V-J signatures able to tell the groups apart were searched for in a discovery cohort of some 97 patients, of whom 43 had Graves' ophthalmopathy and around 56 had stable Graves' hyperthyroidism. Whether ophthalmopathy could be predicted prospectively was tested in an independent validation cohort made up of roughly 20 hyperthyroidism patients plus 17 patients who later progressed to ophthalmopathy. The roughly 94 discovery patients were randomly split 7:3 into training and test sets. Thyroid tissue and blood T-cell repertoires from roughly six Graves' hyperthyroidism patients were also compared in the study. Following sampling, methimazole starting at 30 mg daily was given to hyperthyroidism patients, and high-dose intravenous methylprednisolone was given to ophthalmopathy patients. A second multiplex PCR round built the libraries, followed by size selection and purification. Libraries were sequenced paired-end with 100 bp reads on an Illumina HiSeq2000. SOAPnuke was used to process the raw data, with reads discarded if the reads contained adapters or uncalled bases, had a mean Phred below 15, or lacked an exact constant-primer or identifier match. High-quality paired reads were merged with COPE v1.2.5, and unique nucleotide sequences were defined as clonotypes. MiTCR v1.1 was used to align clonotypes to the IMGT TRBV, TRBD and TRBJ reference segments. Analysis was restricted to V-J combinations with a frequency above 0.0001, which covered 98% to 99.2% of repertoires. The TCS score was defined as the ratio of F50 (clonal expansion) to E x V (chaos), calculated using BLOSUM62-based TCRdist between CDR3 peptides within each V-J. Welch's t-statistics and random forest reduced approximately 520 V-J features to some 14, which were used in a naive Bayes classifier (R e1071). Sample size was not statistically predetermined, and blinding of investigators to group allocation was not performed. The paper describes TCR Vbeta CDR3 sequencing of 120 to 150 peripheral blood samples, made up of under 50 ophthalmopathy patients, some 80 hyperthyroidism patients and 17 progressor patients.

Sequences were derived from peripheral blood mononuclear cells (PBMCs), sampled at new diagnosis, from a patient treated with antithyroid drugs. Rearrangement joined TRBV6-5 to TRBJ2-2; a tentative D match to TRBD2 spans 6 bases. The TCR sequence derives from a woman younger than 35 with Graves disease. Donor details come from another sample of the same person, matched by shared clones. The sequenced DNA is TGTGCCAGCAGTCACTCGACCGGGAGTATCGGGGAGCTGTTTTTT. The translation is CASSHSTGSIGELFF.